This entry is about one T cell receptor (beta chain). Its antigen remains unidentified. Deletions cut 7 bases from V and 2 bases from J, with 8 bases between. Per the germline V gene, CDR1 is DFQATT and CDR2 is SNEGSKA (reference sequence). CDR3 length: 11 residues. TCRdb's table, derived via immunoSEQ multiplex PCR, lists solely in-frame clones and lacks some. This table holds about 19,000 clones, about 90% found once. The data are from a study of STAT3 mutations in large granular lymphocyte leukemia. Study details: Canonical activating STAT3 mutations were detected in roughly half of the longitudinally sequenced T-LGLL patients. Study results and caveats: Clonal expansion was inferred from other time points because no sample existed at each clone's first appearance. Every T-LGLL patient had at least one immunodominant TCRbeta clonotype. After therapy, about 35% of the 18 patients switched clonotypes, all new clones STAT3 wild type. Treatment regimens differed across patients between samplings.

Sequenced input: peripheral blood mononuclear cells. The sequence came from a man aged 60 to 69 with T-cell large granular lymphocyte leukemia. Some clones in this sample may be carry-over from other donors' samples. J is TRBJ1-1 and V is TRBV20-1; D call uncertain. Here the CDR3 reads CSGPYNTEAFF. The CDR3 DNA sequence: TGCAGTGGCCCATACAACACTGAAGCTTTCTTT.